This TCR beta chain was profiled in a study of technical replicates of blood from several donors. The protocol was immunoSEQ multiplex PCR, while the TCRdb copy is restricted to in-frame clones and leaves out a portion. The sample yields about 80,000 clones, roughly nine tenths seen once. Trimming cost V 4 bases and J 3 bases, with 15 bases left between them. Per germline, CDR1 GTSNPN and CDR2 SVGIG (reference sequence). This CDR3 is 14 amino acids long. The source of this sequence is a human donor in good health. Source material: T cells isolated from PBMCs. The J gene is TRBJ1-2, the V gene TRBV30, with D possibly being TRBD1 (6 bases). CDR3 loop: CAWNLLQGHYGYTF. In DNA form, the CDR3 reads TGTGCCTGGAACTTGTTGCAGGGGCACTATGGCTACACCTTC.